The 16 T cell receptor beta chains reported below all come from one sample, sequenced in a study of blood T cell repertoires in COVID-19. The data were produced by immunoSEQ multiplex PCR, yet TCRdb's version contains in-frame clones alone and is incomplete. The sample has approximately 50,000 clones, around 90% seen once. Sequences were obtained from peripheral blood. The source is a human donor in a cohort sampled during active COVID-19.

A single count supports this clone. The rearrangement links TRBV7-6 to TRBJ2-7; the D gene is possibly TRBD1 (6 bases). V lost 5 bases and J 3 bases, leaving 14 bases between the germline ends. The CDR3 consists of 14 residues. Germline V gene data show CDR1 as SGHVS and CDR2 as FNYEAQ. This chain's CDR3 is CASSRTGHSYEQYV. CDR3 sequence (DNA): TGTGCCAGCAGCCGTACGGGACATAGCTACGAGCAGTACGTC.

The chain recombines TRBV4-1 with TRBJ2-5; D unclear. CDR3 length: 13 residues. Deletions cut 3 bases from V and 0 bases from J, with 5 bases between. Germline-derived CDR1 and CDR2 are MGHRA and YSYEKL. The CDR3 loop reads CASSQGYQETQYF. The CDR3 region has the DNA TGCGCCAGCAGCCAGGGCTACCAAGAGACCCAGTACTTC.

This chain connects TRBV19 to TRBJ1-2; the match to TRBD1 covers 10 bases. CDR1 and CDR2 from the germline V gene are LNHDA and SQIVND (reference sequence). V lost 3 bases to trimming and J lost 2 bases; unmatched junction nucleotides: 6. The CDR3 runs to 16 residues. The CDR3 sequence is CASSMGTGVLNYGYTF. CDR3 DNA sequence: TGTGCCAGTAGTATGGGGACAGGGGTACTGAACTATGGCTACACCTTC.

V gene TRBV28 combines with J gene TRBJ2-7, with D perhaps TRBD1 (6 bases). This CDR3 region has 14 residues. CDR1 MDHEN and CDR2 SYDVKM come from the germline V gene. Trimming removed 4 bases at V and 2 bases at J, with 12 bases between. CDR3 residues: CASSSTGQTYEQYF. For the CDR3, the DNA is TGTGCCAGCAGTTCCACGGGACAAACCTACGAGCAGTACTTC.

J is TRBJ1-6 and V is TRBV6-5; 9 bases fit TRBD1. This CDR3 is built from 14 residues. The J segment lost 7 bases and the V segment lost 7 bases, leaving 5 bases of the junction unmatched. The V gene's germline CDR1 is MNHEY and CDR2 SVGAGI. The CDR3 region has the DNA TGTGCCAGCAAAACAGGGGGCAGAAATTCACCCCTCCACTTT. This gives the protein CASKTGGRNSPLHF.

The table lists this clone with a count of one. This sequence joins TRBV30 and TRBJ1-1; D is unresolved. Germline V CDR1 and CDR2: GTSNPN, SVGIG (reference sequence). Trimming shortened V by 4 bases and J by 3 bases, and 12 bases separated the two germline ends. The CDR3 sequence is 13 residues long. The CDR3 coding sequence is TGTGCCTGGACTACGTCCCTGGACACTGAAGCTTTCTTT. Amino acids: CAWTTSLDTEAFF.

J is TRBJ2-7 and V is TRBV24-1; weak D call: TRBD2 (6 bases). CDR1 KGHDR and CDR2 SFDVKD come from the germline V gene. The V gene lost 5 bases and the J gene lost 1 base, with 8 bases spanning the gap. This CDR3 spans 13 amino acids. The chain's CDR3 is CATSGGGSYEQYF. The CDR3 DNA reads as TGTGCCACCAGTGGGGGAGGTTCCTACGAGCAGTACTTC.

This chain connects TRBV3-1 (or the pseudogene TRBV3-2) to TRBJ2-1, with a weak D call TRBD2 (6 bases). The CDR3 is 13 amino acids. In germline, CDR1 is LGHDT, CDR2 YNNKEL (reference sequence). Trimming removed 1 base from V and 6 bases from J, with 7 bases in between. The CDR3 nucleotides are TGTGCCAGCAGCCAAGTGGAGGGCAATGAGCAGTTCTTC. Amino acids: CASSQVEGNEQFF.

CDR3: CASSEGQGAQPQHF. The DNA for the CDR3 is TGTGCCAGCAGTGAAGGACAGGGCGCTCAGCCCCAGCATTTT. The rearrangement joins TRBV6-1 to TRBJ1-5, with 7 bases identical to TRBD1. Germline-derived CDR1 and CDR2 are MNHNS and SASEGT. V shed 1 base, J shed 6 bases, and the junction held 3 bases outside the gene matches. This CDR3 is built from 14 residues.

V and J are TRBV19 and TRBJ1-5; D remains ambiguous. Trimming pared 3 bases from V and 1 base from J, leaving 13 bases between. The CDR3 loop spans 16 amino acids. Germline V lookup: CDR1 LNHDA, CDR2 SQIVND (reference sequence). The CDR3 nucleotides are TGTGCCAGTAGTATTGCCGGGAGCAGGAGCAATCAGCCCCAGCATTTT. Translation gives CASSIAGSRSNQPQHF.

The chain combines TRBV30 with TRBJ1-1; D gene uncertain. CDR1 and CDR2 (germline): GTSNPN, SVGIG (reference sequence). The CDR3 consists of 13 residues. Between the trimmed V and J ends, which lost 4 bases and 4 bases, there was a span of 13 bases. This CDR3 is CAWNQEEGTEAFF. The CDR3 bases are TGTGCCTGGAATCAGGAGGAGGGCACTGAAGCTTTCTTT. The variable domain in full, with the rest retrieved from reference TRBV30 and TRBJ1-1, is SQTIHQWPATLVQPVGSPLSLECTVEGTSNPNLYWYRQAAGRGLQLLFYSVGIGQISSEVPQNLSASRPQDRQFILSSKKLLLSDSGFYLCAWNQEEGTEAFFGQGTRLTVV.

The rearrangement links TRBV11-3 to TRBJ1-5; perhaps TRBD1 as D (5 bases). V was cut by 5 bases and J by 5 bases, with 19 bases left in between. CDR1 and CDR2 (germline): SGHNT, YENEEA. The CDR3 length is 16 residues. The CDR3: CASSVGRVPMDQPQHF. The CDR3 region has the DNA TGTGCCAGCAGCGTAGGCAGGGTCCCAATGGATCAGCCCCAGCATTTT.

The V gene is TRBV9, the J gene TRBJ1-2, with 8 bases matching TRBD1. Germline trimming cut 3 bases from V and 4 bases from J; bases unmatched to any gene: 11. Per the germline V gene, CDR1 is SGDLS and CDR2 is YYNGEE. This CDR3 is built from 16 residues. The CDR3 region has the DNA TGTGCCAGCAGCGAGACGGACAGGGAATATTTCTATGGCTACACCTTC. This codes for CASSETDREYFYGYTF.

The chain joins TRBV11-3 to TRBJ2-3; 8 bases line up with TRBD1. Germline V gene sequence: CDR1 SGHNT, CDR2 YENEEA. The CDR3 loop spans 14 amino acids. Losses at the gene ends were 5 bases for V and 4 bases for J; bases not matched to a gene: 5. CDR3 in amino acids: CASSKGQVSDTQYF. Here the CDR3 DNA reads TGTGCCAGCAGCAAGGGACAGGTGTCAGATACGCAGTATTTT.

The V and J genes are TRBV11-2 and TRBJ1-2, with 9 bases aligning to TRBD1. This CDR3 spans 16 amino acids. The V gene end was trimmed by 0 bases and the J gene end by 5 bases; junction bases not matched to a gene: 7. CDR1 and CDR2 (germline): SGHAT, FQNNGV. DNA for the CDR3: TGTGCCAGCAGCTTAGAAAGGACAGGGGCTTCGTATGGCTACACCTTC. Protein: CASSLERTGASYGYTF.

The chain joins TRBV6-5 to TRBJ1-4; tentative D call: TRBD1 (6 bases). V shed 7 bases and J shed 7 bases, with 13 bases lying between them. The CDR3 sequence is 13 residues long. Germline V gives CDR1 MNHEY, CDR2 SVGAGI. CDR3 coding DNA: TGTGCCAGCACCACACAGGGCGGTGAAAAACTGTTTTTT. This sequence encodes CASTTQGGEKLFF.